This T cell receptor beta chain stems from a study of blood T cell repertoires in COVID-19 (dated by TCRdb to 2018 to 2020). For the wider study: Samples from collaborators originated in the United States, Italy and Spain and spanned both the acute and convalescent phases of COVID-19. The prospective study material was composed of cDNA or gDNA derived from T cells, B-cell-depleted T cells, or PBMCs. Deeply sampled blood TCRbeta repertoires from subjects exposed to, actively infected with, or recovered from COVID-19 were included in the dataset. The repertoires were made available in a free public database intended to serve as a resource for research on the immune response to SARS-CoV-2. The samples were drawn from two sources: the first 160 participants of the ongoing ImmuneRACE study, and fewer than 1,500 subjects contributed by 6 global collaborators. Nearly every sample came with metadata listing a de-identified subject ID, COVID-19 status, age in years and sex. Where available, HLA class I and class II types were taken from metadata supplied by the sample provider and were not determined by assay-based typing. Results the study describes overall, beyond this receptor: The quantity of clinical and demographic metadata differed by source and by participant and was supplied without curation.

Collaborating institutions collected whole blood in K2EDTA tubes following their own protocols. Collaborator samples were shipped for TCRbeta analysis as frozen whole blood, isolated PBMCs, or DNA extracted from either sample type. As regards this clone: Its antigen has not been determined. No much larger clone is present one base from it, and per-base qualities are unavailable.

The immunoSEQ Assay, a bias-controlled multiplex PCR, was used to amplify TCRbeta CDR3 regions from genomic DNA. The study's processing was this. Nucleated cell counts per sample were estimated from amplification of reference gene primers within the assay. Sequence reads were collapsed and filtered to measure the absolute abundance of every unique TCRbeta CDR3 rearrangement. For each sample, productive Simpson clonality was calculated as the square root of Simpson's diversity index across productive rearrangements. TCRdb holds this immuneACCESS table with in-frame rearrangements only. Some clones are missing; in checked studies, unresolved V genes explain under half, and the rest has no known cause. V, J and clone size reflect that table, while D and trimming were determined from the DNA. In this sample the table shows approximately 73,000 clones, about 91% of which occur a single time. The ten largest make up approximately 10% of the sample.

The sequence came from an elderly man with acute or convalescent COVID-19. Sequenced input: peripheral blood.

The nucleotide sequence is given as TGCGCCAGCAGTCCAACCGGACTAGGGATGAACACCGGGGAGCTGTTTTTT. It codes for CASSPTGLGMNTGELFF. The rearrangement joined TRBV4-1 to TRBJ2-2, with 7 junctional bases fitting TRBD2. The CDR3, from cysteine to phenylalanine, totals 17 residues. Only the CDR3 DNA is retained, 51 bases long and in frame from the first base. Germline trimming: 6 bases from V, 1 base from J; junction bases outside gene matches: 11. CDR1 and CDR2 were assigned from the germline V gene as MGHRA and YSYEKL.